This record covers a single T cell receptor (beta chain). This entry comes from a study of T cell changes during pregnancy in multiple sclerosis. TCRdb's copy holds only in-frame clones and misses some; the assay was immunoSEQ multiplex PCR. This table holds about 70,000 clones, approximately 94% found once. The CDR3 has 12 amino acids. Germline-derived CDR1 and CDR2 are SGDLS and YYNGEE. Trimming removed 1 base at V and 10 bases at J, with 9 bases between. This TCR was recovered from a female donor with multiple sclerosis, enrolled in a pregnancy study. The rearrangement links TRBV9 to TRBJ2-1, with D possibly being TRBD2 (6 bases). This material consisted of peripheral blood, taken in the third trimester of pregnancy. CDR3: CASSVFRGEQFF. In nucleotides, the CDR3 is TGTGCCAGCAGCGTATTCCGGGGGGAGCAGTTCTTC.